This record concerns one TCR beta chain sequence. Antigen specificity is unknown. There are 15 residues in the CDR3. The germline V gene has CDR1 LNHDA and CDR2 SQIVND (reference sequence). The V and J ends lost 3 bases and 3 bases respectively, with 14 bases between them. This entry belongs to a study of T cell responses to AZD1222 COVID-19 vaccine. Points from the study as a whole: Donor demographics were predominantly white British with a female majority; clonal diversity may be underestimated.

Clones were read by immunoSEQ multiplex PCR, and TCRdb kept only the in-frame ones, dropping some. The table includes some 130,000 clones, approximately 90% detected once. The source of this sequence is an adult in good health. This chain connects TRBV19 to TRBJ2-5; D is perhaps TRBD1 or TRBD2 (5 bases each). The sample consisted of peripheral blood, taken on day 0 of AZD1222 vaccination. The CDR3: CASSIIGAKKETQYF. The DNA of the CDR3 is TGTGCCAGTAGTATTATCGGGGCCAAGAAAGAGACCCAGTACTTC.